The subject of this entry is one TCR beta chain. The target of this receptor is not known. Base qualities are not provided; no much larger clone lies one nucleotide away. The entry originates in a study of T cell changes during pregnancy in multiple sclerosis (dated by TCRdb to about 2019). Broadly, across the study: In women with multiple sclerosis, the researchers looked at how the T cell repertoire shifted as pregnancy progressed.

Relative to germline, V is 5 bases shorter and J is 0 bases shorter, with 11 bases between their ends. The CDR3 covers 15 residues, taking in both the cysteine and the phenylalanine. The kept DNA is CDR3 alone, 45 bases in frame from the first base. CDR1 and CDR2 are read off the germline V gene (reference sequence) as SGHAT and FQDESV. The library was generated by the immunoSEQ multiplex PCR assay. TCRdb carries this immuneACCESS record with in-frame sequences only. Its versions omit some clonotypes, under half of them owing to an unresolved V gene in the studies checked, with the rest unexplained. Across this sample there are over 45,000 clones, with approximately 92% seen only once. Of the sample, around 0.9% falls within the top ten clones.

This chain is built from TRBV11-1 and TRBJ1-3, with no confident D gene call. Material: CD4+ T cells from peripheral blood mononuclear cells, obtained in the second trimester of pregnancy. The sequence was collected from a female donor in good health, enrolled as a control in a pregnancy study. In nucleotides, the sequence is TGTGCCAGCAGCCCTCGGGTCCTCTCTGGAAACACCATATATTTT. The resulting protein is CASSPRVLSGNTIYF.